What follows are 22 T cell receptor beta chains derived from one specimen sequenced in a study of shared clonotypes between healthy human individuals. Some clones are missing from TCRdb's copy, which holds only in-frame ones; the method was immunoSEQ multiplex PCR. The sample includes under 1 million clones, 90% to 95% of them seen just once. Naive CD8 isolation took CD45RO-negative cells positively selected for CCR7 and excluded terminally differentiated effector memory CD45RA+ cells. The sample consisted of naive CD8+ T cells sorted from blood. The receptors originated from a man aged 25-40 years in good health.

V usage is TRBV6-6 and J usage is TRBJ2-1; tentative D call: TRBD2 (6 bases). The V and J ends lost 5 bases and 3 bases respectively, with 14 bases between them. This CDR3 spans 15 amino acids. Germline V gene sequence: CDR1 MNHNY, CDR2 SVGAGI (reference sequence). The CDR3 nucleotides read TGTGCCAGCAGTCCGATAGCGGAAAACTACAATGAGCAGTTCTTC. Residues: CASSPIAENYNEQFF.

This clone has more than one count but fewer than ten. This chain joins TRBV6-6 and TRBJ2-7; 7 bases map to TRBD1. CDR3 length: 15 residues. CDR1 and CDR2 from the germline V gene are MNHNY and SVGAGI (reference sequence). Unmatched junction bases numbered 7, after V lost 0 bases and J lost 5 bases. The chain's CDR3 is CASSYSLGQVDEQYF. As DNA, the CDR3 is TGTGCCAGCAGTTACTCTCTCGGACAGGTAGACGAGCAGTACTTC.

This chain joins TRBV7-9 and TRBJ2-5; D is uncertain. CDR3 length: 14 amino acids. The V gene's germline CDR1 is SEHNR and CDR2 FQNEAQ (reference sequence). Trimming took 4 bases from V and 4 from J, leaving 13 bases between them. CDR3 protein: CASSSLLRGETQYF. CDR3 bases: TGTGCCAGCAGCTCCCTCCTTCGCGGAGAGACCCAGTACTTC.

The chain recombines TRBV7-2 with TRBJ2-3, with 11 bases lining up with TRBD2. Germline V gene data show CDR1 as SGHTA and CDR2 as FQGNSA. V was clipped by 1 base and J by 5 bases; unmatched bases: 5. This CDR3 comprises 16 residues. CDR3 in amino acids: CASSLGASGRLDTQYF. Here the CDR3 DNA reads TGTGCCAGCAGCTTAGGGGCTAGCGGGAGGCTAGATACGCAGTATTTT.

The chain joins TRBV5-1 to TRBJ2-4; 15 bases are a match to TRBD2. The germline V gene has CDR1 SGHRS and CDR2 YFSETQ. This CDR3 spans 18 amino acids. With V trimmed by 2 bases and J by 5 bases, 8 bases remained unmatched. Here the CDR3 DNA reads TGCGCCAGCAGCTTAGGACTAGCGGGAGGGCCATCCCAAAACATTCAGTACTTC. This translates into CASSLGLAGGPSQNIQYF.

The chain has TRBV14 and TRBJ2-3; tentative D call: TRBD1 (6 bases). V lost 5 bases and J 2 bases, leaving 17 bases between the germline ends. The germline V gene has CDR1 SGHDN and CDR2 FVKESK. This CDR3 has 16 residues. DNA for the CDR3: TGTGCCAGCAGCGGCTATCTGGGGGCTCTCACAGATACGCAGTATTTT. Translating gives CASSGYLGALTDTQYF. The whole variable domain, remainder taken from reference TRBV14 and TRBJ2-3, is EAGVTQFPSHSVIEKGQTVTLRCDPISGHDNLYWYRRVMGKEIKFLLHFVKESKQDESGMPNNRFLAERTGGTYSTLKVQPAELEDSGVYFCASSGYLGALTDTQYFGPGTRLTVL.

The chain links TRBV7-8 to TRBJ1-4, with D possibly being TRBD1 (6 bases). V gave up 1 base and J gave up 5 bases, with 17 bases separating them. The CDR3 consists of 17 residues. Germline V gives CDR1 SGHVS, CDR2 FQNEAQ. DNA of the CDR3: TGTGCCAGCAGCTTAGACCGCGAAGGGGGAAGAAATGAAAAACTGTTTTTT. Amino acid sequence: CASSLDREGGRNEKLFF.

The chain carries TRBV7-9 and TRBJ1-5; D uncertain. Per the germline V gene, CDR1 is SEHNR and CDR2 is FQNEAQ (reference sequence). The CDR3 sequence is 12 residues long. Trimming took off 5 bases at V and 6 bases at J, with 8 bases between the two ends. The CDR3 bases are TGTGCCAGCAGCGCGTCCCGTCAGCCCCAGCATTTT. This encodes CASSASRQPQHF. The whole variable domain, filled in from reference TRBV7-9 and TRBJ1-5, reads DTGVSQNPRHKITKRGQNVTFRCDPISEHNRLYWYRQTLGQGPEFLTYFQNEAQLEKSRLLSDRFSAERPKGSFSTLEIQRTEQGDSAMYLCASSASRQPQHFGDGTRLSIL.

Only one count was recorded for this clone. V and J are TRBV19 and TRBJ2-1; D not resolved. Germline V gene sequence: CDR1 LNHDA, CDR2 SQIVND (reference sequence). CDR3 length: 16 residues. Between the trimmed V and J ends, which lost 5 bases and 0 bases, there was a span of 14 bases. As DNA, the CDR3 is TGTGCCAGTAGTCCAGGAGCTCCCAGCTCCTACAATGAGCAGTTCTTC. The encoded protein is CASSPGAPSSYNEQFF. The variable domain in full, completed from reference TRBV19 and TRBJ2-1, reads DGGITQSPKYLFRKEGQNVTLSCEQNLNHDAMYWYRQDPGQGLRLIYYSQIVNDFQKGDIAEGYSVSREKKESFPLTVTSAQKNPTAFYLCASSPGAPSSYNEQFFGPGTRLTVL.

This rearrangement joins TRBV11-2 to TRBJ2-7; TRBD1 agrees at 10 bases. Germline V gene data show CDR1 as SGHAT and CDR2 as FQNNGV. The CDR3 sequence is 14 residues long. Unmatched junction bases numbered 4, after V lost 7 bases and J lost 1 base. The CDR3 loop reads CASTWTGGSYEQYF. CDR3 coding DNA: TGTGCCAGCACCTGGACAGGGGGTTCCTACGAGCAGTACTTC.

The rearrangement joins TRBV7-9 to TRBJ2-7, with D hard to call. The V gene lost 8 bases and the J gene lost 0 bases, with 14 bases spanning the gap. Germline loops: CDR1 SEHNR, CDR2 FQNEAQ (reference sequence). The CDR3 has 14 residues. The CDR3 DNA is TGTGCCAGCGTCAACGTGGAGAGCTCCTACGAGCAGTACTTC. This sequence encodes CASVNVESSYEQYF.

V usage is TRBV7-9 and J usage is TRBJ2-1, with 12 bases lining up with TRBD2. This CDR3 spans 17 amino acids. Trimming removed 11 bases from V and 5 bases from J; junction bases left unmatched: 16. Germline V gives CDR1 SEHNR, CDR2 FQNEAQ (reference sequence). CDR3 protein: CALGAPLAGGHNNEQFF. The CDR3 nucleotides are TGTGCCCTCGGGGCCCCACTAGCGGGAGGCCATAACAATGAGCAGTTCTTC.

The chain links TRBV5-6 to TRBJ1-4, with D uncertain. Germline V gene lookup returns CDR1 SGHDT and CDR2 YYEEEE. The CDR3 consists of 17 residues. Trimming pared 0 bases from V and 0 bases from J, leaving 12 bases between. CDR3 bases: TGTGCCAGCAGCTTGGGTGCGGGAACTGCAACTAATGAAAAACTGTTTTTT. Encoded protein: CASSLGAGTATNEKLFF.

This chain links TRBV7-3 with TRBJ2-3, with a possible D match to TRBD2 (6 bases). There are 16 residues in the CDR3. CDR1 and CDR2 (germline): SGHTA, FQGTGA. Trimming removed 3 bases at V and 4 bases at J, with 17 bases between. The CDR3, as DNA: TGTGCCAGCAGCTTGCTTGGATGGGGGAGGTCAGATACGCAGTATTTT. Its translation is CASSLLGWGRSDTQYF.

The CDR3 region is CASSPGQTIYEQYF. The DNA for the CDR3 is TGTGCCAGCAGTCCGGGACAGACAATCTACGAGCAGTACTTC. V usage is TRBV27 and J usage is TRBJ2-7; 7 bases agree with TRBD1. V dropped 5 bases and J dropped 3; count of bases not matched to a gene: 7. The CDR3 length is 14 residues. Germline V gene data show CDR1 as MNHEY and CDR2 as SMNVEV (reference sequence).

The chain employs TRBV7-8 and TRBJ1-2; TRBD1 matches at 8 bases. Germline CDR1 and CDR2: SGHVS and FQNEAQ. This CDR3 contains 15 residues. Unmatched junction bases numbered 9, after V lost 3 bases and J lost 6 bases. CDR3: CASSLLSGGADGYTF. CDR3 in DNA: TGTGCCAGCAGCTTGTTGTCAGGGGGCGCGGATGGCTACACCTTC.

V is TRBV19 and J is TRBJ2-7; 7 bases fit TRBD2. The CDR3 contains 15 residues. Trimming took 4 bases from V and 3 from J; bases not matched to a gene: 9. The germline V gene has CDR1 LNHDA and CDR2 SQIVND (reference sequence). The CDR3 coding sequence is TGTGCCAGTAGTAGAGAACTAGCGCCAAGCTACGAGCAGTACTTC. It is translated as CASSRELAPSYEQYF.

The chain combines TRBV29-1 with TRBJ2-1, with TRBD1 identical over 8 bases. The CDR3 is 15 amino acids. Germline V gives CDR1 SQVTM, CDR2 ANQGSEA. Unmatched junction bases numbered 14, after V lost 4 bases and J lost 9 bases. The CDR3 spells CSVVVMRQGMGEQFF. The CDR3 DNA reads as TGCAGCGTTGTAGTCATGAGACAGGGGATGGGTGAGCAGTTCTTC.

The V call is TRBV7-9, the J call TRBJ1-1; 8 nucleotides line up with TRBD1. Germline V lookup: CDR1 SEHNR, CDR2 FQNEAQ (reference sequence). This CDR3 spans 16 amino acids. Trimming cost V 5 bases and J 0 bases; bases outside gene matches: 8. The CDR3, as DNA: TGTGCCAGCAGCCGCTCCCGGGACAGGATGAACACTGAAGCTTTCTTT. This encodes CASSRSRDRMNTEAFF. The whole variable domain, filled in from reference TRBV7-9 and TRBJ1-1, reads DTGVSQNPRHKITKRGQNVTFRCDPISEHNRLYWYRQTLGQGPEFLTYFQNEAQLEKSRLLSDRFSAERPKGSFSTLEIQRTEQGDSAMYLCASSRSRDRMNTEAFFGQGTRLTVV.

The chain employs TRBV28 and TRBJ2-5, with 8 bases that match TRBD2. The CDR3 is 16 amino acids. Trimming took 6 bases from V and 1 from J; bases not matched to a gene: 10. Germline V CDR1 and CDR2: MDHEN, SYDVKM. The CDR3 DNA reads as TGTGCCAGCAGGCTAGGGAGCGGGGGCGTCCAAGAGACCCAGTACTTC. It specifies CASRLGSGGVQETQYF.

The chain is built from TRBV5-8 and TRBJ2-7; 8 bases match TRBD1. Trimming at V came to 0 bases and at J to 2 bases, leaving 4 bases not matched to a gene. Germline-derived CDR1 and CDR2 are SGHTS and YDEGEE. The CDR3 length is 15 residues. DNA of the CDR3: TGTGCCAGCAGCTTGGATGGCAGGGGGCCCTACGAGCAGTACTTC. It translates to CASSLDGRGPYEQYF.

CDR3 region: CASSRLARGEETQYF. CDR3 sequence (DNA): TGTGCCAGCAGTAGACTAGCTAGGGGGGAGGAGACCCAGTACTTC. The gene calls are TRBV6-6 and TRBJ2-5; the D gene is possibly TRBD2 (7 bases). Per the germline V gene, CDR1 is MNHNY and CDR2 is SVGAGI (reference sequence). The CDR3 extends over 15 amino acids. Trimming shortened V by 5 bases and J by 5 bases, and 18 bases separated the two germline ends.